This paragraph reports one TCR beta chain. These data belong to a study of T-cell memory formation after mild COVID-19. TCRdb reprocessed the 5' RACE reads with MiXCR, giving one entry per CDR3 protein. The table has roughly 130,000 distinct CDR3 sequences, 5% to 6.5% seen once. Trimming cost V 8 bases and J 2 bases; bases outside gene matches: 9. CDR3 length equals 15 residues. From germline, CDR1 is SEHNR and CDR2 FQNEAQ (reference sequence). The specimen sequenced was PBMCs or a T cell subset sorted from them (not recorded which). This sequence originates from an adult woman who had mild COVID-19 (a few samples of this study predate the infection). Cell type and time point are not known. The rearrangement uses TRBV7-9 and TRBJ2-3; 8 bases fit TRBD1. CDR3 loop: CASRRTGNYTDTQYF. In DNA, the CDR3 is TGTGCCAGCCGGAGGACAGGGAATTACACAGATACGCAGTATTTT. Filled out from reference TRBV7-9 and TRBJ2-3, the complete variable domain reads DTGVSQNPRHKITKRGQNVTFRCDPISEHNRLYWYRQTLGQGPEFLTYFQNEAQLEKSRLLSDRFSAERPKGSFSTLEIQRTEQGDSAMYLCASRRTGNYTDTQYFGPGTRLTVL.